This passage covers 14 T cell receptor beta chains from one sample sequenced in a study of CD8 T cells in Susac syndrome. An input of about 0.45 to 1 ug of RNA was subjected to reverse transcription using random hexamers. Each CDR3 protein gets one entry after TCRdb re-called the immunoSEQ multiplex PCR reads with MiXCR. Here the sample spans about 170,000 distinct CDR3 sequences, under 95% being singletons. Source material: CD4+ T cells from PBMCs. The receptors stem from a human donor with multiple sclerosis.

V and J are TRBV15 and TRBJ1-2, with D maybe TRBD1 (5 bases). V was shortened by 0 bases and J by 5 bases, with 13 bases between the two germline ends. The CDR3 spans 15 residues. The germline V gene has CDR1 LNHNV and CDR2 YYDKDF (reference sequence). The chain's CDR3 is CATSRDHAGFYGYTF. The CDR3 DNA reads TGTGCCACCAGCAGAGATCACGCAGGGTTTTATGGCTACACCTTC. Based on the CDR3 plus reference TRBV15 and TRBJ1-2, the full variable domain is DAMVIQNPRYQVTQFGKPVTLSCSQTLNHNVMYWYQQKSSQAPKLLFHYYDKDFNNEADTPDNFQSRRPNTSFCFLDIRSPGLGDTAMYLCATSRDHAGFYGYTFGSGTRLTVV.

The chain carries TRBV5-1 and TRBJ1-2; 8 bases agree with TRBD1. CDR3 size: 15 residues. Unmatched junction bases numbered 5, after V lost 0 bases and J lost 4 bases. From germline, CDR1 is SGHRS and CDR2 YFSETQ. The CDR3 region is CASSLGQGSSYGYTF. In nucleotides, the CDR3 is TGCGCCAGCAGCTTGGGACAGGGGAGTTCCTATGGCTACACCTTC.

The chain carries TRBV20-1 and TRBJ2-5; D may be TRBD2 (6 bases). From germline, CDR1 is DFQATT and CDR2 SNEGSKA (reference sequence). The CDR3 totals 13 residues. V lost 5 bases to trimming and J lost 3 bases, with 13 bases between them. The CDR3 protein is CSALHGGKETQYF. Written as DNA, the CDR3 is TGCAGTGCTCTCCATGGGGGGAAAGAGACCCAGTACTTC.

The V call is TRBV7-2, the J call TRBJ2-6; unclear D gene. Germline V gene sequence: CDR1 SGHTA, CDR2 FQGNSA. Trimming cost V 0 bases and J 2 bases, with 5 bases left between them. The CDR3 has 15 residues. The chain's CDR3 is CASSLAGTGANVLTF. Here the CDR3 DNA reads TGTGCCAGCAGCTTAGCGGGAACTGGGGCCAACGTCCTGACTTTC. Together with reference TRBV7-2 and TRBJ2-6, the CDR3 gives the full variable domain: GAGVSQSPSNKVTEKGKDVELRCDPISGHTALYWYRQSLGQGLEFLIYFQGNSAPDKSGLPSDRFSAERTGGSVSTLTIQRTQQEDSAVYLCASSLAGTGANVLTFGAGSRLTVL.

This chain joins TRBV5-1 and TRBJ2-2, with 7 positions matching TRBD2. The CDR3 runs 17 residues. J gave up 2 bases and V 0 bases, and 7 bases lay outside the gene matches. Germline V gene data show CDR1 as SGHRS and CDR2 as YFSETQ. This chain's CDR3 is CASSLGASGPNTGELFF. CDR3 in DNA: TGCGCCAGCAGCTTGGGGGCTAGCGGACCCAACACCGGGGAGCTGTTTTTT.

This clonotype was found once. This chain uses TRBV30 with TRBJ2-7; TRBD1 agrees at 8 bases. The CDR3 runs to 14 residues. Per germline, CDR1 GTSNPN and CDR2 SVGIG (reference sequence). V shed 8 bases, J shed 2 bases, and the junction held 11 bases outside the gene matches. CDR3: CAAGPGTGAYEQYF. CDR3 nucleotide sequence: TGTGCCGCGGGCCCCGGGACAGGAGCCTACGAGCAGTACTTC.

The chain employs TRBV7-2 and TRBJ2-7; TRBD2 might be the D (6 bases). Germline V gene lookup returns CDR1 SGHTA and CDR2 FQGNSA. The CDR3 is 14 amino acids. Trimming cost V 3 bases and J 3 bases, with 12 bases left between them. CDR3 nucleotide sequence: TGTGCCAGCAGCTTTAGCCGGGGGAGCTACGAGCAGTACTTC. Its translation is CASSFSRGSYEQYF. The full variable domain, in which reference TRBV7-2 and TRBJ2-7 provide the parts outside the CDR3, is GAGVSQSPSNKVTEKGKDVELRCDPISGHTALYWYRQSLGQGLEFLIYFQGNSAPDKSGLPSDRFSAERTGGSVSTLTIQRTQQEDSAVYLCASSFSRGSYEQYFGPGTRLTVT.

The CDR3, as DNA: TGTGCCAGTAGAAAAGCGGGAGACCCAGATACGCAGTATTTT. It codes for CASRKAGDPDTQYF. V usage is TRBV19 and J usage is TRBJ2-3; 8 nucleotides agree with TRBD2. The CDR3 loop spans 14 amino acids. Germline V gene sequence: CDR1 LNHDA, CDR2 SQIVND (reference sequence). V dropped 6 bases and J dropped 4; count of bases not matched to a gene: 6. Looking up the rest from reference TRBV19 and TRBJ2-3 gives the full variable domain: DGGITQSPKYLFRKEGQNVTLSCEQNLNHDAMYWYRQDPGQGLRLIYYSQIVNDFQKGDIAEGYSVSREKKESFPLTVTSAQKNPTAFYLCASRKAGDPDTQYFGPGTRLTVL.

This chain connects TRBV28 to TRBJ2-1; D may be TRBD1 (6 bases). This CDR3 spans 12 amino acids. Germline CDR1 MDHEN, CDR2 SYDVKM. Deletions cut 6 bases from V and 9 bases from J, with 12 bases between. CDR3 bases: TGTGCCAGCAGCCAGGACAGTATTGAGCAGTTCTTC. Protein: CASSQDSIEQFF. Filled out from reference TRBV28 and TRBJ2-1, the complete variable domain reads DVKVTQSSRYLVKRTGEKVFLECVQDMDHENMFWYRQDPGLGLRLIYFSYDVKMKEKGDIPEGYSVSREKKERFSLILESASTNQTSMYLCASSQDSIEQFFGPGTRLTVL.

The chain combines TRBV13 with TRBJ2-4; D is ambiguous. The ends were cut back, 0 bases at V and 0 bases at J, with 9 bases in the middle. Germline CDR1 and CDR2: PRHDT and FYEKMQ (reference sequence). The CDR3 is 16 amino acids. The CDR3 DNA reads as TGTGCCAGCAGCTTAGGGGGCGCGATAGCCAAAAACATTCAGTACTTC. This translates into CASSLGGAIAKNIQYF.

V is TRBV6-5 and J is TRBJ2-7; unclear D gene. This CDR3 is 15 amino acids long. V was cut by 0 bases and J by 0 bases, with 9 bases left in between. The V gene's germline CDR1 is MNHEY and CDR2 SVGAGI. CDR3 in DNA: TGTGCCAGCAGTTACTCTGGTTGGAGCTCCTACGAGCAGTACTTC. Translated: CASSYSGWSSYEQYF.

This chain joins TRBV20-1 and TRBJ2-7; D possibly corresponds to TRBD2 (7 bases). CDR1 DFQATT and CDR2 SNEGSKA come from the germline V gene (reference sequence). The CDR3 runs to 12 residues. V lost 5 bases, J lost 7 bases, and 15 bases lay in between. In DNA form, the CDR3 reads TGCAGTGCTGGAGGGGGGGCAGGGGAGCAGTACTTC. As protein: CSAGGGAGEQYF.

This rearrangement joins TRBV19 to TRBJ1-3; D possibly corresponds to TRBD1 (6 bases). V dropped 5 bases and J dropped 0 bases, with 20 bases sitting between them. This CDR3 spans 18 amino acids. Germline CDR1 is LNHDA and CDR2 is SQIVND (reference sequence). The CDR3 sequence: CASSLRTASMFSGNTIYF. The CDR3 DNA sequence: TGTGCCAGTAGTCTCCGGACAGCCTCTATGTTCTCTGGAAACACCATATATTTT.

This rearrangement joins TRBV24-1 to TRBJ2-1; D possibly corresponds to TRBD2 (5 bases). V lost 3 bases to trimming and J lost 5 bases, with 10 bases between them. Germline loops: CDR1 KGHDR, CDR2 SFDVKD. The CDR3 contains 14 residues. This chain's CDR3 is CATSDPGLNNEQFF. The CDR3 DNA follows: TGTGCCACCAGTGATCCAGGACTGAACAATGAGCAGTTCTTC.